This T cell receptor beta chain is from a study of shared clonotypes between healthy human individuals. The CDR3 has 15 amino acids. V was trimmed by 1 base and J by 6 bases, leaving 12 bases between them. From germline, CDR1 is SEHNR and CDR2 FQNEAQ (reference sequence). HIV-negative, healthy adults without recent acute infections or vaccinations were the donors. About this clone itself: The antigen is not known.

The study's findings and limits: Memory subsets generally showed smaller estimated richness than naive subsets did.

As processed by the authors: Junction-only sequences produced by ImmunoSEQ had no quality scores, so filtering differed. Libraries were prepared by immunoSEQ multiplex PCR; TCRdb keeps only in-frame clonotypes and omits some of them. That table gives V, J and clone size, and the DNA gave D and trimming. The data hold about 2.5 million clones, with about nine tenths observed a single time. The V gene is TRBV7-9, the J gene TRBJ1-4; D might be TRBD1 (6 bases). The receptor's source is a man aged 18 to 30 in good health. Some clones in this sample may be carry-over from other donors' samples. The specimen was naive CD4+ T cells from PBMCs. Subset: CD45RA+ positively selected. The DNA of the CDR3 is TGTGCCAGCAGCTTAGGCCGGGACATTCATGAAAAACTGTTTTTT. Translation gives CASSLGRDIHEKLFF.